This note documents a single T cell receptor beta chain sequence. Its antigen is unknown. The CDR3 is 13 residues long. Germline V gene sequence: CDR1 ENHRY, CDR2 SYGVKD. V was cut by 4 bases and J by 7 bases, with 10 bases left in between. This entry belongs to a study of T cell repertoires in cytomegalovirus infection. The overall study: Alongside well-studied HLA-B-restricted CMV epitopes, recently identified HLA-C-restricted CMV epitopes were also used. In public TCR beta signatures, there were indications of both CMV infection and matching HLA type. The study, taken as a whole, reports: Cumulative frequency (of public TCR beta family members) identified carriers of CMV plus the relevant HLA. CMV-specific TCR beta clonotypes restricted by HLA-C were the ones dominating the ex vivo response.

TCRdb redid the calling of the reads with MiXCR, one entry per CDR3 protein. The sample has fewer than 1,000,000 distinct CDR3 sequences, around 32% seen once. The chain combines TRBV10-3 with TRBJ2-2; D remains ambiguous. The specimen comprised cultured CD8+ T cells from PBMCs, sampled from culture after CMV antigen stimulation. This receptor was taken from a human donor in good health (CMV status not recorded). Some clones in this sample may be carry-over from other donors' samples. CDR3: CAISVPGIGELFF. CDR3 DNA sequence: TGTGCCATCAGTGTCCCAGGAATCGGGGAGCTGTTTTTT.